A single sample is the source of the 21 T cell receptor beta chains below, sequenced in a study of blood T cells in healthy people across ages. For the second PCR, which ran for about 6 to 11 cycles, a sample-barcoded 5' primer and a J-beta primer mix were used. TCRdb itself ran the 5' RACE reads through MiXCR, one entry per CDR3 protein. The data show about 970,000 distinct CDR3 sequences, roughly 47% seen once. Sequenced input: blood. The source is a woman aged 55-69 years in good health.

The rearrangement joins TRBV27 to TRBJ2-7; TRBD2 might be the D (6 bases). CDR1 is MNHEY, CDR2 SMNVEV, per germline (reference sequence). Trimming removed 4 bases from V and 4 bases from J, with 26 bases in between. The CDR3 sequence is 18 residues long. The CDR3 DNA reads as TGTGCCAGCAGTTATATATGGGGAACCGGGGGAGAAAAGTACGAGCAGTACTTC. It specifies CASSYIWGTGGEKYEQYF.

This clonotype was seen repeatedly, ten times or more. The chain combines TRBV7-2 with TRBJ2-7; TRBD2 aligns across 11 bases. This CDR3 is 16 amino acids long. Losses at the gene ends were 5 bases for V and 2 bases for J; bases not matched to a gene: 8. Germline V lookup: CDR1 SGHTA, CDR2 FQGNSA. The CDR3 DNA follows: TGTGCCAGCAGCCTTACGACTAGCGGGACGACCTACGAGCAGTACTTC. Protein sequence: CASSLTTSGTTYEQYF.

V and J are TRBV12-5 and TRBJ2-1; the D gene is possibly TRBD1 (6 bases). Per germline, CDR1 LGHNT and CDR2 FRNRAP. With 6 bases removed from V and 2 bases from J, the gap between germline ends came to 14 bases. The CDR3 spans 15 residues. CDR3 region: CASGTGTGPYNEQFF. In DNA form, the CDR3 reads TGTGCTAGTGGCACCGGCACAGGGCCCTACAATGAGCAGTTCTTC.

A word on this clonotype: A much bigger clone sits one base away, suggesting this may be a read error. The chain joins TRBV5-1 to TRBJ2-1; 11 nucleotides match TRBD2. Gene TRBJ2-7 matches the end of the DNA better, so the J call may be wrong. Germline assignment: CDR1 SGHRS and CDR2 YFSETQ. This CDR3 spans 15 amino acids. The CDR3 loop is CASSLLAGGSHEQYF. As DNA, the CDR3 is TGCGCCAGCAGCCTCCTAGCGGGAGGTTCCCACGAGCAGTACTTC.

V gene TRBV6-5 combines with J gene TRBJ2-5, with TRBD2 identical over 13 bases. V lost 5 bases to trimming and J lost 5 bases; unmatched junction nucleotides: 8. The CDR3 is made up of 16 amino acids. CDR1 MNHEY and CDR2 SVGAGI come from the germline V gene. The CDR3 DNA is TGTGCCAGCAGTCCAGGACTAGCGGGAGTGTGGGAGACCCAGTACTTC. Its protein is CASSPGLAGVWETQYF.

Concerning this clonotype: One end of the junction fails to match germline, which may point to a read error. The CDR3 loop is CASRPTSSVYTEQFF. DNA of the CDR3: TGTGCCAGCAGACCAACTAGCTCCGTTTACACTGAGCAGTTCTTC. The rearrangement uses TRBV28 and TRBJ2-1, with D maybe TRBD2 (6 bases). The CDR3 sequence is 15 residues long. Per germline, CDR1 MDHEN and CDR2 SYDVKM.

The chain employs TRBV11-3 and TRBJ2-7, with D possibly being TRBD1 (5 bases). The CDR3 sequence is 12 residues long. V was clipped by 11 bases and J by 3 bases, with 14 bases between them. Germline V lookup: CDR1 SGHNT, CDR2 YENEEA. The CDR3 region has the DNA TGTGCCGGGCCACGGCAGGGCTACGAGCAGTACTTC. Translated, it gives CAGPRQGYEQYF.

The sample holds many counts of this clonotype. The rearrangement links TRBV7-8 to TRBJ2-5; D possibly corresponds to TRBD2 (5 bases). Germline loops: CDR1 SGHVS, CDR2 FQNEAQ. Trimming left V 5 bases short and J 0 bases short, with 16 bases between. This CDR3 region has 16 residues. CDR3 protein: CASSPTHTSYQETQYF. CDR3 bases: TGTGCCAGCAGCCCGACTCATACTAGTTACCAAGAGACCCAGTACTTC.

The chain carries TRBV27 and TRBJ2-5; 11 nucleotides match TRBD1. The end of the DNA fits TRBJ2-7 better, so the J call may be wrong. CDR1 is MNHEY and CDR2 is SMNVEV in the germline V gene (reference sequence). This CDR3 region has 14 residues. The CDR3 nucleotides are TGTGCCAGCACCGGACAGGGGGCGCGGTTCGAGCAGTACTTC. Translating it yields CASTGQGARFEQYF.

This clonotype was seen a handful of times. The CDR3 protein is CASSQDGTGIWPQHF. The DNA for the CDR3 is TGTGCCAGCAGCCAAGACGGGACAGGGATTTGGCCCCAGCATTTT. V and J are TRBV3-1 and TRBJ1-5; 9 bases line up with TRBD1. V was clipped by 0 bases and J by 9 bases; unmatched bases: 6. Per the germline V gene, CDR1 is LGHDT and CDR2 is YNNKEL (reference sequence). The length of the CDR3 is 15 residues.

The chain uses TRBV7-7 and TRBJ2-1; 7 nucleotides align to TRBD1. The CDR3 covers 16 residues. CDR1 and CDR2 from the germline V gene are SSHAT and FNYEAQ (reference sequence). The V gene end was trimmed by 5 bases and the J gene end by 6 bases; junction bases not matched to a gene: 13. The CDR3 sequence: CASSTQGPSRINEQFF. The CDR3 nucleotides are TGTGCCAGCAGCACACAGGGGCCCTCCCGCATCAATGAGCAGTTCTTC.

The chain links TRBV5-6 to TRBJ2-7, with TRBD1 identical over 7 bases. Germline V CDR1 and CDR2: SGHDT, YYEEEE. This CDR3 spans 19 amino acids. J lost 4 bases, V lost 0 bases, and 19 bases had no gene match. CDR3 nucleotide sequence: TGTGCCAGCAGCTTGGCCGGTCTAGAGGGGGCCTATCCCCTTTACGAGCAGTACTTC. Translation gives CASSLAGLEGAYPLYEQYF.

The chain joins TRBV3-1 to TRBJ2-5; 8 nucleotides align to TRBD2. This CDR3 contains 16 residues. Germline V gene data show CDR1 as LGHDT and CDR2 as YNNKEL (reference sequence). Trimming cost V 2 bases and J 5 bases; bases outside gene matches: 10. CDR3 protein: CASSQLGTSQEETQYF. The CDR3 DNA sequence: TGTGCCAGCAGCCAACTCGGGACTAGTCAGGAGGAGACCCAGTACTTC.

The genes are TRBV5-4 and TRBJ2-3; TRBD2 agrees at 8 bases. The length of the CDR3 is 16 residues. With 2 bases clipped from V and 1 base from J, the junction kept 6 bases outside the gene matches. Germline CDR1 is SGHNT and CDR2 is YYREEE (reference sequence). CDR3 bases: TGTGCCAGCAGCTTCCTTAGCGGGACCCGCACAGATACGCAGTATTTT. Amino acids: CASSFLSGTRTDTQYF.

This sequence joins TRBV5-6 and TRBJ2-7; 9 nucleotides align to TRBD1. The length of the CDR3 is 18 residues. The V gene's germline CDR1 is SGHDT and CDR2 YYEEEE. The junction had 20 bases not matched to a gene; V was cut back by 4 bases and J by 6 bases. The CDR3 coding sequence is TGTGCCAGCAGCCTCAACTCCGGGACAGGGCTCTCTCTGGCCGAGCAGTACTTC. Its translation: CASSLNSGTGLSLAEQYF. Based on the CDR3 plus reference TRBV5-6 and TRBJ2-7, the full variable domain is DAGVTQSPTHLIKTRGQQVTLRCSPKSGHDTVSWYQQALGQGPQFIFQYYEEEERQRGNFPDRFSGHQFPNYSSELNVNALLLGDSALYLCASSLNSGTGLSLAEQYFGPGTRLTVT.

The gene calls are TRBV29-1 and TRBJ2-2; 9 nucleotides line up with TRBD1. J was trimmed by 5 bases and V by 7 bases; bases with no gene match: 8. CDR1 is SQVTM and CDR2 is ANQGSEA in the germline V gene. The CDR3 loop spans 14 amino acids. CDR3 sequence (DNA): TGCAGCGGCAAACAGGGGGCTGATACCGGGGAGCTGTTTTTT. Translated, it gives CSGKQGADTGELFF.

CDR3 region: CASSSRVDLQETQYF. The DNA for the CDR3 is TGCGCCAGCAGCTCGAGGGTCGATCTCCAAGAGACCCAGTACTTC. This rearrangement joins TRBV5-1 to TRBJ2-5; D possibly corresponds to TRBD2 (5 bases). The ends were cut back, 3 bases at V and 1 base at J, with 13 bases in the middle. There are 15 residues in the CDR3. The germline gives CDR1 SGHRS, CDR2 YFSETQ.

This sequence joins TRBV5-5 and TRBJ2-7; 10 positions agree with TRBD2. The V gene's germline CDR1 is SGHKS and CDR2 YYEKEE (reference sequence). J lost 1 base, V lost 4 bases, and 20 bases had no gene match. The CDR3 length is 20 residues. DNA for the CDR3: TGTGCCAGCAGCCTGGGAAGGCCGGCTAGCGGGAGAATTGAATCCTACGAGCAGTACTTC. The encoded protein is CASSLGRPASGRIESYEQYF.

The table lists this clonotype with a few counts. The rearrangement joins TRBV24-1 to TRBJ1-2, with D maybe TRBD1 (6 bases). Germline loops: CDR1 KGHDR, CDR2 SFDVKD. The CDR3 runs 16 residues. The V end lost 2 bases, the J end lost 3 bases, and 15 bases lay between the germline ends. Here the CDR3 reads CATSDSPSTGDYGYTF. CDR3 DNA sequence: TGTGCCACCAGTGATTCCCCCTCGACAGGAGACTATGGCTACACCTTC.

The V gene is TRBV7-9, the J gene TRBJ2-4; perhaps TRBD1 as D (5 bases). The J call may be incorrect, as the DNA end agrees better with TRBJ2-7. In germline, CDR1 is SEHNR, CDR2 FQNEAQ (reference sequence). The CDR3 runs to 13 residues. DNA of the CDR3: TGTGCCAGCAGCCCAGGACACGCGAACGAGCAGTACTTC. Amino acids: CASSPGHANEQYF.

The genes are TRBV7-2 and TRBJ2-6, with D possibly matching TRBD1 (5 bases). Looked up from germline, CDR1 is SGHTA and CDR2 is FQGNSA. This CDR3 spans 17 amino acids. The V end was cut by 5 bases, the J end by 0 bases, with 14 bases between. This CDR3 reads CASSPGTGHSGANVLTF. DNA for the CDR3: TGTGCCAGCAGCCCCGGTACAGGTCACTCTGGGGCCAACGTCCTGACTTTC. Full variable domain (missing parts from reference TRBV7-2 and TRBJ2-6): GAGVSQSPSNKVTEKGKDVELRCDPISGHTALYWYRQSLGQGLEFLIYFQGNSAPDKSGLPSDRFSAERTGGSVSTLTIQRTQQEDSAVYLCASSPGTGHSGANVLTFGAGSRLTVL.